These 9 T cell receptor beta chains share one sample of origin, sequenced in a study of beta chain features in type 1 diabetes. Findings of the study overall: Shorter TCRB CDR3s, moderately but significantly so, marked every one of the four CD4+ subsets in Type 1 diabetes patients.

The study reverse transcribed the entire isolated RNA, so it sequenced expressed TCRB transcripts. Repertoires were generated with immunoSEQ multiplex PCR, while TCRdb's copy carries only in-frame clones and drops some. This sample has about 370,000 clones; 8% to 10% occur once, and the top ten carry over 0.45%. No cognate antigen is known for these TCRs. The source material was central memory CD4+ T cells from blood. The receptor set was obtained from a man younger than 40 with type 1 diabetes.

The V call is TRBV6-1, the J call TRBJ2-7; 14 positions agree with TRBD2. J lost 2 bases, V lost 6 bases, and 12 bases had no gene match. The CDR3 totals 18 residues. Germline CDR1 and CDR2: MNHNS and SASEGT. CDR3 amino acids: CASRERLGLAGETYEQYF. CDR3 DNA sequence: TGTGCCAGCAGAGAAAGGTTGGGACTAGCGGGAGAAACCTACGAGCAGTACTTC.

This clone has a handful of counts. The rearrangement uses TRBV7-2 and TRBJ2-2; 9 bases match TRBD1. Germline values: CDR1 SGHTA, CDR2 FQGNSA. V was pared by 0 bases and J by 4 bases, with 6 bases of the junction left unmatched. This CDR3 spans 17 amino acids. CDR3 residues: CASSLAGGTGSTGELFF. The DNA of the CDR3 is TGTGCCAGCAGCTTAGCAGGGGGGACAGGGAGCACCGGGGAGCTGTTTTTT.

The chain carries TRBV7-8 and TRBJ2-7; D is undetermined. This CDR3 has 16 amino acids. Germline CDR1 is SGHVS and CDR2 is FQNEAQ. The V and J ends lost 3 bases and 3 bases respectively, with 18 bases between them. For the CDR3, the DNA is TGTGCCAGCAGCTTGAGTGAGATTAGGGATGTCTACGAGCAGTACTTC. It encodes CASSLSEIRDVYEQYF.

This clone was observed a handful of times. The gene calls are TRBV5-4 and TRBJ2-3, with TRBD1 matching over 7 bases. The CDR3 consists of 16 residues. CDR1 and CDR2 (germline): SGHNT, YYREEE (reference sequence). V lost 0 bases, J lost 5 bases, and 9 bases stayed unmatched. The CDR3 spells CASSLGGTALRDTQYF. In nucleotides, the CDR3 is TGTGCCAGCAGCTTGGGAGGGACAGCTTTACGAGATACGCAGTATTTT. The full variable domain, completed using reference TRBV5-4 and TRBJ2-3, is ETGVTQSPTHLIKTRGQQVTLRCSSQSGHNTVSWYQQALGQGPQFIFQYYREEENGRGNFPPRFSGLQFPNYSSELNVNALELDDSALYLCASSLGGTALRDTQYFGPGTRLTVL.

This clone was observed a handful of times. This chain connects TRBV27 to TRBJ2-1, with TRBD2 matching 7 bases. Germline trimming cut 4 bases from V and 6 bases from J; bases unmatched to any gene: 9. There are 15 residues in the CDR3. Germline lookup yields CDR1 MNHEY and CDR2 SMNVEV (reference sequence). The chain's CDR3 is CASSSPTSFANEQFF. In nucleotides, the CDR3 is TGTGCCAGCAGTTCCCCGACTAGCTTTGCCAATGAGCAGTTCTTC.

The J gene is TRBJ2-1, the V gene TRBV18; no clear D gene. There are 15 residues in the CDR3. The germline CDR1 and CDR2 sequences are KGHSH and LQKENI. Trimming removed 6 bases from V and 0 bases from J, with 12 bases in between. This CDR3 is CASSRTESSYNEQFF. The CDR3 DNA reads TGTGCCAGCTCCCGCACAGAGAGCTCCTACAATGAGCAGTTCTTC.

The chain employs TRBV15 and TRBJ2-1, with TRBD1 identical over 7 bases. Germline V lookup: CDR1 LNHNV, CDR2 YYDKDF (reference sequence). Losses at the gene ends were 3 bases for V and 4 bases for J; bases not matched to a gene: 12. The CDR3 runs 17 residues. CDR3 nucleotides: TGTGCCACCAGCAGGTTTACAGGGGTTCAAGCGTACAATGAGCAGTTCTTC. As protein: CATSRFTGVQAYNEQFF.

This chain joins TRBV19 and TRBJ2-3; D gene uncertain. The CDR3 covers 13 residues. Germline V gives CDR1 LNHDA, CDR2 SQIVND (reference sequence). The germline V and J ends were trimmed by 0 bases and 6 bases, with 7 bases remaining between them. The CDR3: CASSIEGVDTQYF. The CDR3 nucleotides are TGTGCCAGTAGTATAGAGGGTGTGGATACGCAGTATTTT.

This clone has more than one count but fewer than ten. The chain recombines TRBV9 with TRBJ2-7, with D possibly being TRBD2 (6 bases). CDR3 size: 15 residues. V lost 3 bases to trimming and J lost 3 bases, with 16 bases between them. Germline-derived CDR1 and CDR2 are SGDLS and YYNGEE. The CDR3 sequence is CASSASEGLGYEQYF. The CDR3 DNA sequence: TGTGCCAGCAGCGCCTCCGAGGGACTGGGCTACGAGCAGTACTTC.